This TCR beta chain was sequenced during a study of tumor and adjacent non-tumor tissue in lung cancer. Study-level background: Samples averaged about 4.2 million productive TCRbeta reads each.

A modified ARM-PCR protocol with three rounds of nested PCR amplified TCRbeta. One entry per CDR3 protein results from TCRdb running MiXCR on the multiplex PCR reads. The table records over 110,000 distinct CDR3 sequences, about 71% of them present only once. RNA was extracted from bulk tissue without any cell sorting. On this clonotype itself: What it recognizes is unknown. Germline is not matched at one junction end, which may reflect a read error.

The CDR3 runs to 15 residues. Germline-derived CDR1 and CDR2 are MNHEY and SVGAGI. Overall study findings and caveats: Significantly higher TCR diversity was found in tumor than normal lung. Top 100 clones took a larger repertoire share in normal lung.

The chain links TRBV6-5 to TRBJ1-1; perhaps TRBD1 as D (6 bases). This sequence was found in a man in his 60s with small cell lung cancer. Sequencing input: lung tumor tissue. The chain's CDR3 is CVSRTGADWSTEAFF. The CDR3 bases are TGTGTCAGCAGGACGGGGGCGGATTGGAGCACTGAAGCTTTCTTT.